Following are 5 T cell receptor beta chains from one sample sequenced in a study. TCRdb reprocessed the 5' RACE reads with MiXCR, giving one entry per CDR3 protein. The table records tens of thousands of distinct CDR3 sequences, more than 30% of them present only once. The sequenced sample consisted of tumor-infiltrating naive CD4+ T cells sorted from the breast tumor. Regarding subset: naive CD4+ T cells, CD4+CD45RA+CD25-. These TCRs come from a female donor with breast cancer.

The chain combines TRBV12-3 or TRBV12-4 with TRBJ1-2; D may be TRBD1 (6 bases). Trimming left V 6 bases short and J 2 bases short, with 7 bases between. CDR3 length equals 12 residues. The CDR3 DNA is TGTGCCAGCAGGGACAGAAACTATGGCTACACCTTC. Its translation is CASRDRNYGYTF.

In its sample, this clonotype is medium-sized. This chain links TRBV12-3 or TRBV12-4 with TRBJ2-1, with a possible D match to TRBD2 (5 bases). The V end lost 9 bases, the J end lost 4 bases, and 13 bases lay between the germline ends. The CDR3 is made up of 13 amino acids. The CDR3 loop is CASRLSNYNEQFF. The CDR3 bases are TGTGCCAGTCGACTATCTAATTACAATGAGCAGTTCTTC.

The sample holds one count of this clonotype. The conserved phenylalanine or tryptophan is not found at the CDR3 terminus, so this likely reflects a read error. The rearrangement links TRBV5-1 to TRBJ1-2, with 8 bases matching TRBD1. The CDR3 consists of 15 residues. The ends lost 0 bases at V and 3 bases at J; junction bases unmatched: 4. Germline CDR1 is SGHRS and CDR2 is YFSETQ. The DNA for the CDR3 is TGCGCCAGCAGCTTGGGGACAGGGAAGGACTATGGCTACACCCTC. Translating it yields CASSLGTGKDYGYTL.

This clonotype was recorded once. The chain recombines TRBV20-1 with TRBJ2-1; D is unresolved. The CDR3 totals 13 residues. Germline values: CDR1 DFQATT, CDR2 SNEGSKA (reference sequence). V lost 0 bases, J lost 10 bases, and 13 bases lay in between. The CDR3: CSARDGNTGEQFF. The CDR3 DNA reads TGCAGTGCTAGAGATGGAAATACCGGGGAGCAGTTCTTC.

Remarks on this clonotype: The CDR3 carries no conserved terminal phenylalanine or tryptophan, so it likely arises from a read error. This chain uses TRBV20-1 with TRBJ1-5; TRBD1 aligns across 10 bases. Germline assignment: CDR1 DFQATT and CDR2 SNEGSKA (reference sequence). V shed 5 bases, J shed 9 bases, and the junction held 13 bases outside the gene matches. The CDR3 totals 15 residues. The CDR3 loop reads CSAREGTGDSRPQHS. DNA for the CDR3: TGCAGTGCTCGCGAGGGGACAGGGGATAGTAGGCCCCAGCATTCT.